A selection of T cell receptor beta chains follows, all from one sample in a study of molecular identifiers for immune sequencing clone quantification. TCRdb analysed the PCR reads with MiXCR anew, one entry per CDR3 protein. The sample lists some 680,000 distinct CDR3 sequences; 25% were seen once. Sample: naive CD8+ T cells from blood, with Jurkat cell RNA spiked in. The receptors come from a human donor in good health. Some libraries in this study had Jurkat cell RNA spiked in. The CDR3 runs from the conserved cysteine through the conserved F or W. Fields, in order: J gene, clone size, D gene, V gene, CDR3 DNA, CDR3 protein. A D gene is named only where the DNA matches it firmly. Expanded clones are given a class, and other clones once, few, many or no size at all.

J gene: TRBJ1-1
clone size: many
D gene: .
V gene: TRBV7-9
CDR3 DNA: TGTGCCAGCAGCTTATATTTTCTCGGGCAGCCAGACACTGAAGCTTTCTTT
CDR3 protein: CASSLYFLGQPDTEAFF

J gene: TRBJ1-5
clone size: many
D gene: .
V gene: TRBV5-6
CDR3 DNA: TGTGCCAGCAGCGCCGGCGGGCCCCAGCATTTT
CDR3 protein: CASSAGGPQHF

J gene: TRBJ2-7
clone size: many
D gene: .
V gene: TRBV28
CDR3 DNA: TGTGCCAGCAGTTTTTGGAGCTCCTACGAGCAGTACTTC
CDR3 protein: CASSFWSSYEQYF

J gene: TRBJ2-7
clone size: .
D gene: .
V gene: TRBV29-1
CDR3 DNA: TGCAGCGTTGTCGTTACCGACAGGCACTCCTACGAGCAGTACTTC
CDR3 protein: CSVVVTDRHSYEQYF

J gene: TRBJ2-3
clone size: many
D gene: TRBD2
V gene: TRBV9
CDR3 DNA: TGTGCCAGCAGCCCCCGGGGAGGGGTGACAGATACGCAGTATTTT
CDR3 protein: CASSPRGGVTDTQYF

J gene: TRBJ2-7
clone size: .
D gene: TRBD2
V gene: TRBV12-3/TRBV12-4
CDR3 DNA: TGTGCCAGCAGCACTAGCGGCACTGACGTTTCCTACGAGCAGTACTTC
CDR3 protein: CASSTSGTDVSYEQYF

J gene: TRBJ2-2
clone size: few
D gene: .
V gene: TRBV11-2
CDR3 DNA: TGTGCCAGCACCGCTCGATGGGGCGCAGACACCGGGGAGCTGTTTTTT
CDR3 protein: CASTARWGADTGELFF

J gene: TRBJ2-2
clone size: .
D gene: .
V gene: TRBV6-5
CDR3 DNA: TGTGCCAGCAGTTACCCGATTTCCGTTTCGAGCACCGGGGAGCTGTTTTTT
CDR3 protein: CASSYPISVSSTGELFF

J gene: TRBJ2-7
clone size: .
D gene: .
V gene: TRBV4-1
CDR3 DNA: TGCGCCAGCAGCCAAGGGCTCCGTGGGGGAGGCTACGAGCAGTACTTC
CDR3 protein: CASSQGLRGGGYEQYF

J gene: TRBJ2-7
clone size: .
D gene: TRBD1
V gene: TRBV5-5
CDR3 DNA: TGTGCCAGCAGCTTTTTCGCAGGGGGCTACGAGCAGTACTTC
CDR3 protein: CASSFFAGGYEQYF

J gene: TRBJ2-2
clone size: .
D gene: TRBD1
V gene: TRBV11-3
CDR3 DNA: TGTGCCAGTGGACAGGGGACAACCGGGGAGCTGTTTTTT
CDR3 protein: CASGQGTTGELFF

J gene: TRBJ2-7
clone size: many
D gene: TRBD2
V gene: TRBV5-5
CDR3 DNA: TGTGCCAGCAGCTTTCTCCCTGCTAGCGTGGCGGGAGGGGATTACGCCTACGAGCAGTACTTC
CDR3 protein: CASSFLPASVAGGDYAYEQYF

J gene: TRBJ1-4
clone size: few
D gene: .
V gene: TRBV30
CDR3 DNA: TGTGCCTGGAGTGTCGACAGCTCTAATGAAAAACTGTTTTTT
CDR3 protein: CAWSVDSSNEKLFF

J gene: TRBJ2-5
clone size: many
D gene: TRBD1
V gene: TRBV12-3/TRBV12-4
CDR3 DNA: TGTGCCAGCAGCCCGACAGGGCCGGGAGAGACCCAGTACTTC
CDR3 protein: CASSPTGPGETQYF

J gene: TRBJ1-2
clone size: .
D gene: .
V gene: TRBV7-9
CDR3 DNA: TGTGCCAGCTCGAGCCACTATGGCTACACCTTC
CDR3 protein: CASSSHYGYTF

J gene: TRBJ2-7
clone size: few
D gene: .
V gene: TRBV7-9
CDR3 DNA: TGTGCCAGCGGGACCGGACGGGACTTCTACGAGCAGTACTTC
CDR3 protein: CASGTGRDFYEQYF

J gene: TRBJ1-6
clone size: .
D gene: .
V gene: TRBV7-6
CDR3 DNA: TGTGCCAGCAGCTCGACCGGATTACCCCTCCACTTT
CDR3 protein: CASSSTGLPLHF

J gene: TRBJ2-3
clone size: few
D gene: TRBD2
V gene: TRBV11-2
CDR3 DNA: TGTGCCAGCACTGGAAACTGGACTAGCGGGGGTTATACGCAGTATTTT
CDR3 protein: CASTGNWTSGGYTQYF

J gene: TRBJ2-7
clone size: .
D gene: .
V gene: TRBV5-1
CDR3 DNA: TGCGCCAGCAGCCCGGGGTCTTCAGTCGCCTACGAGCAGTACTTC
CDR3 protein: CASSPGSSVAYEQYF

J gene: TRBJ1-6
clone size: .
D gene: .
V gene: TRBV12-3/TRBV12-4
CDR3 DNA: TGTGCCAGCAGCCCCGCGACAGGACTAAATTCACCCCTCCACTTT
CDR3 protein: CASSPATGLNSPLHF

J gene: TRBJ2-4
clone size: many
D gene: TRBD1
V gene: TRBV5-6
CDR3 DNA: TGTGCCAGCAGCGGGGACAGGGAGGCCAAAAACATTCAGTACTTC
CDR3 protein: CASSGDREAKNIQYF

J gene: TRBJ2-1
clone size: .
D gene: TRBD2
V gene: TRBV3-1
CDR3 DNA: TGTGCCAGCAGCCGCCCTGGAGCGGGAGACAATGAGCAGTTCTTC
CDR3 protein: CASSRPGAGDNEQFF

J gene: TRBJ2-7
clone size: .
D gene: .
V gene: TRBV30
CDR3 DNA: TGTGCCTGGAGTGCCACTCTCGGCGCCGAGCAGTGCTTC
CDR3 protein: CAWSATLGAEQCF

J gene: TRBJ1-1
clone size: many
D gene: TRBD1
V gene: TRBV10-3
CDR3 DNA: TGTGCCATCATGGGGACAGGGAGCACTGAAGCTTTCTTT
CDR3 protein: CAIMGTGSTEAFF

J gene: TRBJ1-5
clone size: few
D gene: .
V gene: TRBV2
CDR3 DNA: TGTGCCAGCAGCGAACCGTTTGGGGGCACTCAGCCCCAGCATTTT
CDR3 protein: CASSEPFGGTQPQHF

J gene: TRBJ1-3
clone size: .
D gene: .
V gene: TRBV4-3
CDR3 DNA: TGCGCCAGCGGCGGTCAACCAGGGGCGATTTTCTCTGGAAACACCATATATTTT
CDR3 protein: CASGGQPGAIFSGNTIYF